The next 27 T cell receptor beta chains were all read from a single sample in a study of shared clonotypes between healthy human individuals. Only in-frame clones appear in the TCRdb table, and some are missing; sequencing was by immunoSEQ multiplex PCR. The sample consists of 1,500,000 or so clones, 98% to 99% of them appearing once. The sample consisted of naive CD4+ T cells sorted from blood. The sample's subset: CD45RA+ positively selected. These receptors came from a man aged 30 to 39 in good health.

The gene calls are TRBV14 and TRBJ2-4; D uncertain. Per the germline V gene, CDR1 is SGHDN and CDR2 is FVKESK. Trimming removed 0 bases from V and 8 bases from J, with 11 bases in between. The CDR3 is 14 residues long. The CDR3 loop is CASSQEGPRDIQYF. The CDR3 DNA reads TGTGCCAGCAGCCAAGAGGGCCCTCGAGACATTCAGTACTTC. Full variable domain (outside the CDR3, taken from reference TRBV14 and TRBJ2-4): EAGVTQFPSHSVIEKGQTVTLRCDPISGHDNLYWYRRVMGKEIKFLLHFVKESKQDESGMPNNRFLAERTGGTYSTLKVQPAELEDSGVYFCASSQEGPRDIQYFGAGTRLSVL.

In this sample, this clone turned up once. This sequence joins TRBV18 and TRBJ1-1; 8 nucleotides agree with TRBD1. Germline V gene data show CDR1 as KGHSH and CDR2 as LQKENI. The CDR3 spans 15 residues. After removal of 3 bases from V and 5 bases from J, the junction contained 8 bases not matched to a gene. CDR3 in amino acids: CASSPQGTGWTEAFF. DNA of the CDR3: TGTGCCAGCTCACCCCAAGGGACAGGTTGGACTGAAGCTTTCTTT.

V is TRBV6-4 and J is TRBJ2-3; tentatively, D is TRBD1 (7 bases). V was cut by 8 bases and J by 1 base, with 13 bases left in between. The CDR3 spans 14 residues. Germline assignment: CDR1 MRHNA and CDR2 SNTAGT. The CDR3 loop is CASGGGGRTDTQYF. The DNA of the CDR3 is TGTGCCAGCGGAGGGGGCGGTCGCACAGATACGCAGTATTTT.

The rearrangement links TRBV9 to TRBJ2-7; no reliable D call. Trimming pared 0 bases from V and 2 bases from J, leaving 12 bases between. The CDR3 covers 15 residues. Germline assignment: CDR1 SGDLS and CDR2 YYNGEE. CDR3 sequence reads: CASSVGPESPYEQYF. The CDR3 DNA reads as TGTGCCAGCAGCGTAGGTCCGGAAAGTCCCTACGAGCAGTACTTC.

The V call is TRBV5-8, the J call TRBJ1-3; TRBD1 matches at 12 bases. The CDR3 is 17 amino acids. V shed 1 base, J shed 5 bases, and the junction held 7 bases outside the gene matches. The germline CDR1 and CDR2 sequences are SGHTS and YDEGEE. In DNA, the CDR3 is TGTGCCAGCAGCTTGTTGGTTGGGACAGGGGGCAGAAACACCATATATTTT. Amino acid sequence: CASSLLVGTGGRNTIYF. Full variable domain (missing parts from reference TRBV5-8 and TRBJ1-3): EAGVTQSPTHLIKTRGQQATLRCSPISGHTSVYWYQQALGLGLQFLLWYDEGEERNRGNFPPRFSGRQFPNYSSELNVNALELEDSALYLCASSLLVGTGGRNTIYFGEGSWLTVV.

The DNA of the CDR3 is TGTGCCAGCAGTTTAATGGGGTCCCCCATCTACAATGAGCAGTTCTTC. Translating gives CASSLMGSPIYNEQFF. This chain links TRBV27 with TRBJ2-1; D is unresolved. This CDR3 has 16 amino acids. The ends were cut back, 2 bases at V and 3 bases at J, with 14 bases in the middle. Germline V gene sequence: CDR1 MNHEY, CDR2 SMNVEV (reference sequence).

For the CDR3, the DNA is TGTGCCAGCAGACTAGCGGGGGCCACCGGGGAGCTGTTTTTT. Translation gives CASRLAGATGELFF. The gene calls are TRBV28 and TRBJ2-2, with TRBD2 identical over 11 bases. This CDR3 has 14 amino acids. Germline V lookup: CDR1 MDHEN, CDR2 SYDVKM. The V gene end was trimmed by 6 bases and the J gene end by 4 bases; junction bases not matched to a gene: 1.

This clone was detected only once. CDR3 amino acids: CAWSFGTSTDTQYF. The CDR3 DNA is TGTGCCTGGAGTTTCGGGACTAGCACAGATACGCAGTATTTT. The rearrangement joins TRBV30 to TRBJ2-3; weak D call: TRBD2 (6 bases). The CDR3 loop spans 14 amino acids. From germline, CDR1 is GTSNPN and CDR2 SVGIG (reference sequence). The V and J ends lost 2 bases and 0 bases respectively, with 9 bases between them.

V and J are TRBV18 and TRBJ1-2, with D perhaps TRBD1 (6 bases). The V end was cut by 5 bases, the J end by 3 bases, with 10 bases between. The CDR3 runs to 13 residues. The V gene's germline CDR1 is KGHSH and CDR2 LQKENI. CDR3 region: CASSETGDYGYTF. CDR3 bases: TGTGCCAGCTCAGAGACAGGAGACTATGGCTACACCTTC.

The V gene is TRBV5-1, the J gene TRBJ2-2; D uncertain. CDR1 is SGHRS and CDR2 is YFSETQ in the germline V gene. V dropped 3 bases and J dropped 4 bases, with 7 bases sitting between them. The CDR3 consists of 13 residues. CDR3: CASSWDFTGELFF. In DNA form, the CDR3 reads TGCGCCAGCAGCTGGGATTTCACCGGGGAGCTGTTTTTT.

The table lists this clone with a count of one. The V call is TRBV5-1, the J call TRBJ2-2, with D perhaps given as TRBD1 or TRBD2 (6 bases each). This CDR3 contains 16 residues. V was cut by 3 bases and J by 6 bases, with 18 bases left in between. Germline V gene lookup returns CDR1 SGHRS and CDR2 YFSETQ. The CDR3 protein is CASSSILGRTAGELFF. CDR3 in DNA: TGCGCCAGCAGCTCAATACTAGGGAGGACAGCCGGGGAGCTGTTTTTT.

The gene calls are TRBV2 and TRBJ2-7; TRBD1 matches at 7 bases. The CDR3 is made up of 14 amino acids. Germline V CDR1 and CDR2: SNHLY, FYNNEI. Germline trimming cut 4 bases from V and 3 bases from J; bases unmatched to any gene: 6. CDR3 coding DNA: TGTGCCAGCAGTGGAGGACAGGTTCACTACGAGCAGTACTTC. It codes for CASSGGQVHYEQYF.

The gene calls are TRBV11-3 and TRBJ2-3, with D possibly being TRBD1 (5 bases). V shed 5 bases and J shed 2 bases, with 11 bases lying between them. Germline V gene sequence: CDR1 SGHNT, CDR2 YENEEA. This CDR3 comprises 14 residues. This CDR3 is CASSQGAATDTQYF. The CDR3 nucleotides read TGTGCCAGCAGCCAAGGGGCGGCCACAGATACGCAGTATTTT.

This CDR3 is CASSSPGEETQYF. In DNA, the CDR3 is TGTGCCAGCAGCTCCCCAGGTGAAGAGACCCAGTACTTC. This chain joins TRBV7-3 and TRBJ2-5; D not resolved. CDR1 is SGHTA, CDR2 FQGTGA, per germline. V was shortened by 4 bases and J by 3 bases, with 9 bases between the two germline ends. The length of the CDR3 is 13 residues.

The chain joins TRBV21-1 to TRBJ2-7; the listed D gene, TRBD2, was not tested against the DNA. TRBV21-1 is termed a pseudogene. This CDR3 spans 19 amino acids. For the CDR3, the DNA is TGTGCCAGCAGCATCTCCGAGCCCGGGGCTAGCGGGAGTCAGTACGAGCAGTACTTC. Translation gives CASSISEPGASGSQYEQYF.

V usage is TRBV9 and J usage is TRBJ2-3, with a tentative D call TRBD2 (6 bases). From germline, CDR1 is SGDLS and CDR2 YYNGEE. Trimming removed 0 bases from V and 4 bases from J, with 12 bases in between. CDR3 length: 15 amino acids. CDR3 protein: CASSVVPGDPDTQYF. CDR3 in DNA: TGTGCCAGCAGCGTAGTTCCGGGAGATCCAGATACGCAGTATTTT.

The chain combines TRBV28 with TRBJ1-5, with 8 bases lining up with TRBD1. CDR3 length: 15 amino acids. The V segment lost 5 bases and the J segment 4 bases; nucleotides outside the gene matches: 7. CDR1 MDHEN and CDR2 SYDVKM come from the germline V gene. CDR3 in amino acids: CASSQLGQGNQPQHF. DNA of the CDR3: TGTGCCAGCAGTCAACTAGGACAGGGAAATCAGCCCCAGCATTTT.

The V call is TRBV30, the J call TRBJ1-5; no clear D. CDR1 GTSNPN and CDR2 SVGIG come from the germline V gene (reference sequence). The length of the CDR3 is 13 residues. With 2 bases removed from V and 5 bases from J, the gap between germline ends came to 10 bases. CDR3 sequence reads: CAWSNGPDQPQHF. The CDR3 DNA is TGTGCCTGGAGTAATGGGCCCGATCAGCCCCAGCATTTT. Based on the CDR3 plus reference TRBV30 and TRBJ1-5, the full variable domain is SQTIHQWPATLVQPVGSPLSLECTVEGTSNPNLYWYRQAAGRGLQLLFYSVGIGQISSEVPQNLSASRPQDRQFILSSKKLLLSDSGFYLCAWSNGPDQPQHFGDGTRLSIL.

The chain has TRBV18 and TRBJ2-7; 8 nucleotides align to TRBD1. CDR3 length: 14 residues. Germline V gives CDR1 KGHSH, CDR2 LQKENI. The V and J ends lost 2 bases and 6 bases, in that order; junction bases with no gene match: 6. The CDR3 sequence is CASSPKDRVVEQYF. The CDR3 DNA is TGTGCCAGCTCACCAAAGGACAGGGTCGTCGAGCAGTACTTC.

The chain links TRBV7-9 to TRBJ1-2, with 8 nucleotides matching TRBD1. J was trimmed by 3 bases and V by 5 bases; bases with no gene match: 5. Germline V gives CDR1 SEHNR, CDR2 FQNEAQ (reference sequence). This CDR3 comprises 14 residues. The CDR3 nucleotides read TGTGCCAGCAGCGGACAGGGAGGATACTATGGCTACACCTTC. Its protein product is CASSGQGGYYGYTF.

A single count supports this clone. Other nucleotide sequences from this sample produce the same CDR3. V is TRBV5-1 and J is TRBJ2-7; D remains unclear. Trimming cost V 2 bases and J 0 bases, with 9 bases left between them. From germline, CDR1 is SGHRS and CDR2 YFSETQ. This CDR3 contains 14 residues. Written as DNA, the CDR3 is TGCGCCAGCAGCTTTGAGCTGAGCTCCTACGAGCAGTACTTC. Translated: CASSFELSSYEQYF.

This clone was seen a single time. V and J are TRBV18 and TRBJ1-4; 8 nucleotides line up with TRBD1. V lost 6 bases and J lost 7; bases outside the gene matches: 10. In germline, CDR1 is KGHSH, CDR2 LQKENI. The CDR3 has 15 amino acids. This chain's CDR3 is CASSPRTGLSEKLFF. The CDR3 DNA reads as TGTGCCAGCTCGCCCCGGACAGGGTTAAGTGAAAAACTGTTTTTT.

The chain joins TRBV9 to TRBJ1-3, with D possibly being TRBD1 (5 bases). From germline, CDR1 is SGDLS and CDR2 YYNGEE. The V end lost 3 bases, the J end lost 2 bases, and 12 bases lay between the germline ends. The CDR3 has 15 amino acids. CDR3 bases: TGTGCCAGCAGCGCGTCGCAGGGTGCTGGAAACACCATATATTTT. Translating it yields CASSASQGAGNTIYF.

V usage is TRBV5-1 and J usage is TRBJ2-7; D remains ambiguous. The V gene lost 2 bases and the J gene lost 2 bases, with 8 bases spanning the gap. The CDR3 extends over 13 amino acids. The germline V gene encodes CDR1 SGHRS and CDR2 YFSETQ. CDR3 region: CASSFEDPYEQYF. The CDR3 DNA sequence: TGCGCCAGCAGCTTTGAGGACCCCTACGAGCAGTACTTC.

The V and J genes are TRBV2 and TRBJ1-2, with D possibly matching TRBD1 (5 bases). This CDR3 contains 14 residues. Looked up from germline, CDR1 is SNHLY and CDR2 is FYNNEI. Trimming took 3 bases from V and 5 from J, leaving 13 bases between them. The CDR3: CASSERGSGYGYTF. In nucleotides, the CDR3 is TGTGCCAGCAGTGAGAGGGGATCAGGATATGGCTACACCTTC.

The chain has TRBV2 and TRBJ2-7; 8 positions agree with TRBD1. The CDR3 loop spans 14 amino acids. Germline lookup yields CDR1 SNHLY and CDR2 FYNNEI. The junction had 6 bases not matched to a gene; V was cut back by 3 bases and J by 5 bases. The CDR3 is CASSERAGGHEQYF. CDR3 bases: TGTGCCAGCAGTGAGCGGGCAGGGGGCCACGAGCAGTACTTC.

V gene TRBV28 combines with J gene TRBJ2-7; D is uncertain. The CDR3 consists of 12 residues. Between the trimmed V and J ends, which lost 7 bases and 3 bases, there was a span of 10 bases. CDR1 and CDR2 from the germline V gene are MDHEN and SYDVKM. CDR3 DNA: TGTGCCAGCACGGCGGATAACTACGAGCAGTACTTC. This sequence encodes CASTADNYEQYF.